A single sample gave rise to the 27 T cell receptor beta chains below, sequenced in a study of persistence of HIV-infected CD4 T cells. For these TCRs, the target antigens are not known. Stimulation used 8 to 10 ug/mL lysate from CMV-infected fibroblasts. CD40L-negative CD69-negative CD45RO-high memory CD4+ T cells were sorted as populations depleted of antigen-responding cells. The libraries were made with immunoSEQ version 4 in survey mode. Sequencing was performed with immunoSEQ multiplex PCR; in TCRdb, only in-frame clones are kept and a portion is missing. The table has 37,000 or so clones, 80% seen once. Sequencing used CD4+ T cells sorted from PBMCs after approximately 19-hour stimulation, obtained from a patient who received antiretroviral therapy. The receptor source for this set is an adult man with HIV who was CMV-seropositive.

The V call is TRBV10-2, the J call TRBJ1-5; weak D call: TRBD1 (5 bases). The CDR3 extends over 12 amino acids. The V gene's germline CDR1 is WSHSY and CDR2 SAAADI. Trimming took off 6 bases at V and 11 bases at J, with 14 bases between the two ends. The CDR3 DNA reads TGCGCCAGCAGCGGGGGGGGGAGGGCCCAGCATTTT. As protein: CASSGGGRAQHF.

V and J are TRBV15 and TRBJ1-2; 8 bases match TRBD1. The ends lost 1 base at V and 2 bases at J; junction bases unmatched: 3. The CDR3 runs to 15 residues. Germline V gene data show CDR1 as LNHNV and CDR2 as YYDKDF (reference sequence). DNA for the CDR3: TGTGCCACCAGCAGAGCCAGGACAGGGAACTATGGCTACACCTTC. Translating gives CATSRARTGNYGYTF.

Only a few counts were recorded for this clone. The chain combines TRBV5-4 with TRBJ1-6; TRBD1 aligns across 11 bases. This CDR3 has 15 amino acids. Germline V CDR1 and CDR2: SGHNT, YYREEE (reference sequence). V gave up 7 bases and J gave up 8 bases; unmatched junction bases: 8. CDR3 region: CASADAGQGDSPLHF. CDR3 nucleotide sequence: TGTGCCAGCGCCGATGCGGGACAGGGGGATTCACCCCTCCACTTT.

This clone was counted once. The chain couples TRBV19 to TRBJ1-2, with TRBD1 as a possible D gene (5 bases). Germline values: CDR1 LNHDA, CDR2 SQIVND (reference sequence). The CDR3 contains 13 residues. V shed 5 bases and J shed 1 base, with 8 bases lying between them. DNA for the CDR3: TGTGCCAGTAGTCCCAGGGATAACTATGGCTACACCTTC. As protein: CASSPRDNYGYTF.

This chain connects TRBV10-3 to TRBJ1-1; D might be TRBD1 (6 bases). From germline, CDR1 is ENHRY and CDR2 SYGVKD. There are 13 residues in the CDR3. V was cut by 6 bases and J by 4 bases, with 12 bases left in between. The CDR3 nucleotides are TGTGCCATCAGAGCACAGGGCTCCACTGAAGCTTTCTTT. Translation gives CAIRAQGSTEAFF.

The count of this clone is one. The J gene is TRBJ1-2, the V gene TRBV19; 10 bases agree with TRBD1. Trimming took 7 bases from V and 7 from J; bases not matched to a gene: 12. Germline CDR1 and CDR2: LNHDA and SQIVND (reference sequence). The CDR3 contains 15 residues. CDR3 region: CASMDGGTGVRGYTF. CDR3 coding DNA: TGTGCCAGTATGGATGGGGGGACAGGGGTTCGTGGCTACACCTTC.

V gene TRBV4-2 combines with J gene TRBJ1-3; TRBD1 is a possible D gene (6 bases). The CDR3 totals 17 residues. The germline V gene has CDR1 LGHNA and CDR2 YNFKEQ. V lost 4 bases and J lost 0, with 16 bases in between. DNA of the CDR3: TGTGCCAGCAGCCCAGGGGCCCCTGCCGGCTCTGGAAACACCATATATTTT. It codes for CASSPGAPAGSGNTIYF.

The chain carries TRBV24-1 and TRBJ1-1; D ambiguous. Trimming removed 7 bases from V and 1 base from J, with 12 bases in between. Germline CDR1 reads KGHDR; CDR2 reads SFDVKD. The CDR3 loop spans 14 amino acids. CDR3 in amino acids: CATRATNWNTEAFF. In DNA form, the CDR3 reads TGTGCCACCAGAGCGACGAATTGGAACACTGAAGCTTTCTTT.

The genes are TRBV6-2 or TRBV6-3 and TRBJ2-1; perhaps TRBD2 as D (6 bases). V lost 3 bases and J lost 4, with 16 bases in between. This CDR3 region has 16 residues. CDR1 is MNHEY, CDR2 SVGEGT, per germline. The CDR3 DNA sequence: TGTGCCAGCAGTTATCCCCACGGGGCGGGATACAATGAGCAGTTCTTC. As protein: CASSYPHGAGYNEQFF.

CDR3 DNA sequence: TGCGCCAGCAGTGTACAGGGGGGCCAGGGGGATGAGCAGTTCTTC. Translation gives CASSVQGGQGDEQFF. The chain carries TRBV5-1 and TRBJ2-1; 8 nucleotides line up with TRBD1. Germline V gene lookup returns CDR1 SGHRS and CDR2 YFSETQ. The junction had 12 bases not matched to a gene; V was cut back by 5 bases and J by 8 bases. The CDR3 contains 15 residues. Together with reference TRBV5-1 and TRBJ2-1, the CDR3 gives the full variable domain: KAGVTQTPRYLIKTRGQQVTLSCSPISGHRSVSWYQQTPGQGLQFLFEYFSETQRNKGNFPGRFSGRQFSNSRSEMNVSTLELGDSALYLCASSVQGGQGDEQFFGPGTRLTVL.

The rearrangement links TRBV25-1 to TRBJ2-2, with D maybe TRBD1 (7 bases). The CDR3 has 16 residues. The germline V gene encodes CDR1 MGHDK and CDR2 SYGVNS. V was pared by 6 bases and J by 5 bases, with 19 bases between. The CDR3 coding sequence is TGTGCCAGCAGAGCCACCACAGGGGCGGGGACCGGGGAGCTGTTTTTT. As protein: CASRATTGAGTGELFF. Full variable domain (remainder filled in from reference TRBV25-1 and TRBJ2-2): EADIYQTPRYLVIGTGKKITLECSQTMGHDKMYWYQQDPGMELHLIHYSYGVNSTEKGDLSSESTVSRIRTEHFPLTLESARPSHTSQYLCASRATTGAGTGELFFGEGSRLTVL.

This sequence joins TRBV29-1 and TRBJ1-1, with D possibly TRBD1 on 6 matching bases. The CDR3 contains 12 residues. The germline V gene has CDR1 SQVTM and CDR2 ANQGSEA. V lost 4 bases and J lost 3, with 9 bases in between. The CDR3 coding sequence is TGCAGCGTTGTGGGGGGCTACACTGAAGCTTTCTTT. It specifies CSVVGGYTEAFF.

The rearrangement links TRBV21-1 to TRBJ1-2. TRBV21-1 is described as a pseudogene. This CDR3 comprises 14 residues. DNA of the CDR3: TGTGCCAGCAGCACGAGGGGCTTAGGCTATGGCTACACCTTC. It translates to CASSTRGLGYGYTF.

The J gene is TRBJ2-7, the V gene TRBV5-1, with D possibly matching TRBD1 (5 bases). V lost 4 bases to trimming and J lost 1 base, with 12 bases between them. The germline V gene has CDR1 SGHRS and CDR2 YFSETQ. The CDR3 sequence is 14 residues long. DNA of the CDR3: TGCGCCAGCAGCGCCCCAACAGGATCCTACGAGCAGTACTTC. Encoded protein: CASSAPTGSYEQYF.

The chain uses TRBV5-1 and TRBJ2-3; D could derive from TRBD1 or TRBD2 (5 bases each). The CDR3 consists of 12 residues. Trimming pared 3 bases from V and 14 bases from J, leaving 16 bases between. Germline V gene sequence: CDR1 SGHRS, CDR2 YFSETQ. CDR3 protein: CASSSEGFRWYF. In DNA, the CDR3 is TGCGCCAGCAGCTCCGAGGGGTTTCGGTGGTATTTT. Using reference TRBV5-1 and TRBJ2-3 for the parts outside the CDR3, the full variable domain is KAGVTQTPRYLIKTRGQQVTLSCSPISGHRSVSWYQQTPGQGLQFLFEYFSETQRNKGNFPGRFSGRQFSNSRSEMNVSTLELGDSALYLCASSSEGFRWYFGPGTRLTVL.

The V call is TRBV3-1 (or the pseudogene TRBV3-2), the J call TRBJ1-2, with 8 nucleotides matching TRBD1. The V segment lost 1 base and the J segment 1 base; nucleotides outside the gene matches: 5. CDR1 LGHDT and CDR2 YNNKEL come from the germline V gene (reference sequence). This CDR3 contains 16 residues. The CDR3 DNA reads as TGTGCCAGCAGCCAAGGCAGCAGGGGGCATAACTATGGCTACACCTTC. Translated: CASSQGSRGHNYGYTF.

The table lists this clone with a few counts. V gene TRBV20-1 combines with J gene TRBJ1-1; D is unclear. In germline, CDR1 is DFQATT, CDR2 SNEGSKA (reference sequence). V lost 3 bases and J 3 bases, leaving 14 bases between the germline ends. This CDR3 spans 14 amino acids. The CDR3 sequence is CSASLHRRDTEAFF. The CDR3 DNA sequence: TGCAGTGCTAGTCTTCATAGGAGGGACACTGAAGCTTTCTTT.

CDR3 protein: CASSQPSGGTSPGELFF. DNA of the CDR3: TGTGCCAGCAGCCAACCTAGCGGGGGGACTAGCCCCGGGGAGCTGTTTTTT. The V gene is TRBV3-1 (or the pseudogene TRBV3-2), the J gene TRBJ2-2; 11 nucleotides line up with TRBD2. CDR1 LGHDT and CDR2 YNNKEL come from the germline V gene (reference sequence). The length of the CDR3 is 17 residues. V was pared by 2 bases and J by 6 bases, with 8 bases of the junction left unmatched.

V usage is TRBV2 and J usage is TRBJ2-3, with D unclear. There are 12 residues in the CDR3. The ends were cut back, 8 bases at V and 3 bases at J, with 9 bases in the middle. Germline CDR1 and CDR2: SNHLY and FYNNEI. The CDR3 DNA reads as TGTGCCAGCCGGTCGTTTACAGATACGCAGTATTTT. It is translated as CASRSFTDTQYF.

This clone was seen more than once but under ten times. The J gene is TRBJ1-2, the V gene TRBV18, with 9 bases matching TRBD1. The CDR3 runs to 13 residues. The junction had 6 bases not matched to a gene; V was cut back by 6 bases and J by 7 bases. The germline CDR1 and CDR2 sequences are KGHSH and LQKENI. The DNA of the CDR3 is TGTGCCAGCTCTCCCATGGACAGGGGTGGCTACACCTTC. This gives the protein CASSPMDRGGYTF.

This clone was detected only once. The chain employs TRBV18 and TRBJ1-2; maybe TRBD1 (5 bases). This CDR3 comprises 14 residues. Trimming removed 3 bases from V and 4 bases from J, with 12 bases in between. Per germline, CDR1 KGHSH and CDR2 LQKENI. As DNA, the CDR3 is TGTGCCAGCTCACCTGGTGGGGGTATCTATGGCTACACCTTC. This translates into CASSPGGGIYGYTF. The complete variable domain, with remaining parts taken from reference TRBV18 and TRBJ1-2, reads NAGVMQNPRHLVRRRGQEARLRCSPMKGHSHVYWYRQLPEEGLKFMVYLQKENIIDESGMPKERFSAEFPKEGPSILRIQQVVRGDSAAYFCASSPGGGIYGYTFGSGTRLTVV.

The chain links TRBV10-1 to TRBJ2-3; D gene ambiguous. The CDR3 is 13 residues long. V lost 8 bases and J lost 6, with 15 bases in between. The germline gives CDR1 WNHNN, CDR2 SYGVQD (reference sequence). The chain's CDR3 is CASGDTGKDTQYF. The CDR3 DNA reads TGCGCCAGCGGGGATACTGGGAAGGATACGCAGTATTTT.

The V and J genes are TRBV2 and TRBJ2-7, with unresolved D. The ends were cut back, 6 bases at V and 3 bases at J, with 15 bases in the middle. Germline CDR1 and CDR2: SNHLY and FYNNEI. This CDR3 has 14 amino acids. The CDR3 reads CASSPDPGRYEQYF. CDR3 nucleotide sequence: TGTGCCAGCAGCCCGGACCCAGGCCGCTACGAGCAGTACTTC.

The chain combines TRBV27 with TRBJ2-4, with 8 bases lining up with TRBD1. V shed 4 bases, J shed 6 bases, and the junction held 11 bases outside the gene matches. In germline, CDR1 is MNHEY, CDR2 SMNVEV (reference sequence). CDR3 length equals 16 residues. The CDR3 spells CASSSPARTGLNIQYF. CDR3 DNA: TGTGCCAGCAGTTCCCCCGCCCGGACAGGGCTAAACATTCAGTACTTC.

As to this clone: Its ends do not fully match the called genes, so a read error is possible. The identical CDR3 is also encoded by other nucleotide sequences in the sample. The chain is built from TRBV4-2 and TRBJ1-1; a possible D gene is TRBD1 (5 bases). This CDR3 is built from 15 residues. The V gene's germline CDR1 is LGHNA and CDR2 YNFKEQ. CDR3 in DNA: TGTGCCAGTAGCCAAGGTGAGGGACCGAACACTGAAGCTTTCTTT. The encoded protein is CASSQGEGPNTEAFF.

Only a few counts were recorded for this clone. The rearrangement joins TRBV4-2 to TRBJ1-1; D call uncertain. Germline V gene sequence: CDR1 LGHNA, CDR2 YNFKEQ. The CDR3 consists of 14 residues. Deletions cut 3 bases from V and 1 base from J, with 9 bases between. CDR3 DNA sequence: TGTGCCAGCAGCCAGGACGACTGGAACACTGAAGCTTTCTTT. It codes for CASSQDDWNTEAFF.

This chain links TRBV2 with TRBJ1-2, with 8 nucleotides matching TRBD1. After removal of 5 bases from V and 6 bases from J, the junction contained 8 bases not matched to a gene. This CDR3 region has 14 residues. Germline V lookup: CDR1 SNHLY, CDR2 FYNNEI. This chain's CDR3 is CASSPTGGGDGYTF. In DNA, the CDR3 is TGTGCCAGCAGTCCCACAGGGGGGGGCGATGGCTACACCTTC.